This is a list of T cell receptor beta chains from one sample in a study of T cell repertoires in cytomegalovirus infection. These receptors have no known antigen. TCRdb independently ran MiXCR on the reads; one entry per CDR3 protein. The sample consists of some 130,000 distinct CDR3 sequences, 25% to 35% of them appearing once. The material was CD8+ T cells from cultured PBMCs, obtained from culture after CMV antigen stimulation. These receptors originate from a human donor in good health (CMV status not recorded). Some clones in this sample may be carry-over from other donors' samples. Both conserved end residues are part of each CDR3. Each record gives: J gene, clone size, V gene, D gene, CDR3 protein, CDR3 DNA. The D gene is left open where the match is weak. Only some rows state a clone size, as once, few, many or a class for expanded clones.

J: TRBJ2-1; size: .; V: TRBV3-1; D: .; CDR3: CASSQGLLAGDEQFF; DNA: TGTGCCAGCAGCCAAGGACTGCTAGCTGGGGATGAGCAGTTCTTC
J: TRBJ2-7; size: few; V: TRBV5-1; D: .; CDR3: CASSLGLVNEQYF; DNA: TGCGCCAGCAGCTTGGGACTAGTCAACGAGCAGTACTTC
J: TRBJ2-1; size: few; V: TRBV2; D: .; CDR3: CASTREVDNEQFF; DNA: TGTGCCAGCACGAGGGAGGTGGACAATGAGCAGTTCTTC
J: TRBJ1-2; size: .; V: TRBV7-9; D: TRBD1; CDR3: CASSLAGQGIGYTF; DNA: TGTGCCAGCAGCTTAGCAGGACAGGGAATAGGCTACACCTTC
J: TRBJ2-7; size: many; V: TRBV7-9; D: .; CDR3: CASSLARQKEQYF; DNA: TGTGCCAGCAGCTTAGCGCGGCAGAAAGAGCAGTACTTC
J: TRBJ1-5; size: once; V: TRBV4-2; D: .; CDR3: CASSQDNTGHGLSAQHF; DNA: TGTGCCAGCAGCCAAGATAATACGGGACACGGCTTGTCGGCCCAGCATTTT
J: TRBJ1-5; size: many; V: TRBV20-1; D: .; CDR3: CSARDSFGSNQPQHF; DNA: TGCAGTGCTAGAGATTCGTTTGGAAGCAATCAGCCCCAGCATTTT
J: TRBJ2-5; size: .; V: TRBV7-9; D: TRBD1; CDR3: CASSRSQGLSQETQYF; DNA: TGTGCCAGCAGCCGCTCACAGGGGCTTTCCCAAGAGACCCAGTACTTC
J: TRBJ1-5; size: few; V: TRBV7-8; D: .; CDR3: CASSLQGRSNQPQHF; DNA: TGTGCCAGCAGCTTACAGGGGAGGTCAAATCAGCCCCAGCATTTT
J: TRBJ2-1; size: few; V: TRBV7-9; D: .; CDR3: CASSLVGSEGYNEQFF; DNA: TGTGCCAGCAGCTTAGTAGGTAGCGAAGGGTATAATGAGCAGTTCTTC
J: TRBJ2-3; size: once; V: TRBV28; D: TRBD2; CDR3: CASSYLAGGATDTQYF; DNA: TGTGCCAGCAGTTACTTAGCGGGGGGAGCGACAGATACGCAGTATTTT
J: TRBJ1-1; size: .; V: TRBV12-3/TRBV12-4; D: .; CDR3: CASTEGLMNTEAFF; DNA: TGTGCCAGCACGGAGGGGTTAATGAACACTGAAGCTTTCTTT
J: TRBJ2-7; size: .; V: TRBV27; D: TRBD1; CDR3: CASSLTAGDRADEQYF; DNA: TGTGCCAGCAGTTTAACCGCCGGGGACAGGGCGGACGAGCAGTACTTC
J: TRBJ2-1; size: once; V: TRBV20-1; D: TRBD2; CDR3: CSARLGLAGNNEQFF; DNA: TGCAGTGCTAGACTAGGACTAGCGGGAAACAATGAGCAGTTCTTC
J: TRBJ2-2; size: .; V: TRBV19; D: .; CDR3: CASSIVHDRALGELFF; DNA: TGTGCCAGTAGTATAGTCCACGACCGAGCACTGGGGGAGCTGTTTTTT
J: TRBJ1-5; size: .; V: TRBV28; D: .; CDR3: CASSLSGLDQPQHF; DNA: TGTGCCAGCAGTTTATCAGGGCTGGATCAGCCCCAGCATTTT
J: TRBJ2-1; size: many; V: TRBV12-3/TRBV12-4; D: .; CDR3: CASSLGLAAYNEQFF; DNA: TGTGCCAGCAGCTTAGGGTTAGCGGCCTACAATGAGCAGTTCTTC
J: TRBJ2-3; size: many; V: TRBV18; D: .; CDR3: CASSALRGGTDTQYF; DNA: TGTGCCAGCTCAGCATTGAGGGGTGGGACAGATACGCAGTATTTT
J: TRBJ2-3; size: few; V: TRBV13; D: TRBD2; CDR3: CASSAPTSGGEDTQYF; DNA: TGTGCCAGCAGCGCCCCGACTAGCGGGGGTGAAGATACGCAGTATTTT